This T cell receptor (beta chain) derives from a study of vaccination and CD4 T cells after COVID-19. The CDR3 spans 15 residues. The V gene lost 0 bases and the J gene lost 2 bases, with 14 bases spanning the gap. Germline CDR1 DFQATT, CDR2 SNEGSKA (reference sequence). The study sequenced cultured CD4+ T cell DNA using the Oncomine TCR Beta short-read assay. TCRdb re-called the PCR reads with MiXCR, one entry per CDR3 protein. This sample carries 10,000 or so distinct CDR3 sequences, approximately 30% of them seen once, and the ten largest clones take about 9.8%. Treatment reported: approximately nine-day PBMC culture with coronavirus spike peptide pools or control peptides (ViraFEST assay). ViraFEST enlarged antigen-specific T cell populations with peptide pools and afterwards sequenced TCRs. Upon completion of more than 9 days of culture, CD4+ T cells were isolated via negative selection. This clonotype was observed a handful of times. No antigen is known for it.

Sample: CD4+ T cells from blood, cultured in vitro, taken after SARS-CoV-2 vaccination. The TCR comes from a human donor who had recovered from COVID-19. The genes are TRBV20-1 and TRBJ2-7, with D perhaps TRBD1 or TRBD2 (5 bases each). CDR3 loop: CSARDPAGSTYEQYF. The CDR3 region has the DNA TGCAGTGCTAGAGATCCCGCAGGGAGTACCTACGAGCAGTACTTC.